A selection of T cell receptor beta chains follows, all from one sample in a study of T cells in Graves' hyperthyroidism and ophthalmopathy. Via MiXCR, TCRdb re-called the multiplex PCR reads, giving one row per CDR3 protein. Here the sample spans about 300,000 distinct CDR3 sequences, roughly an eighth being singletons. Sequencing used blood. The receptors here all came from a middle-aged woman with Graves' hyperthyroidism. Both conserved end residues are part of each CDR3. D genes are given only for firm matches. Clone size is not always given. Where it is, it says once, few, many or a class for expanded clones.

few	14	TRBV6-4	.	TRBJ2-1	CASSPTAHYNEQFF	TGTGCCAGCAGCCCAACCGCACATTACAATGAGCAGTTCTTC
many	13	TRBV5-4	.	TRBJ2-1	CASSTLVPHEQFF	TGTGCCAGCAGCACCCTAGTGCCCCATGAGCAGTTCTTC
many	14	TRBV27	TRBD2	TRBJ2-5	CASMPGLGRETQYF	TGTGCCAGCATGCCCGGACTAGGTCGAGAGACCCAGTACTTC
.	14	TRBV28	TRBD1	TRBJ1-1	CASSSGDRSTEAFF	TGTGCCAGCAGTTCGGGGGACAGATCCACTGAAGCTTTCTTT
many	14	TRBV5-1	.	TRBJ2-7	CASSNQGDGYEQYF	TGCGCCAGCAGCAATCAGGGTGATGGCTACGAGCAGTACTTC
.	15	TRBV7-2	.	TRBJ1-2	CASSQRAGTYYGYTF	TGTGCCAGCAGCCAAAGGGCAGGGACTTATTATGGCTACACCTTC
many	14	TRBV7-9	.	TRBJ2-7	CASSLVFRFDEQYF	TGTGCCAGCAGCTTAGTTTTCCGTTTCGACGAGCAGTACTTC
many	13	TRBV11-1	.	TRBJ1-1	CASSLVGGGEAFF	TGTGCCAGCAGCTTAGTCGGGGGAGGTGAAGCTTTCTTT
few	15	TRBV20-1	.	TRBJ2-3	CSIGVGGSGTDTQYF	TGCAGTATCGGAGTCGGTGGGTCGGGCACAGATACGCAGTATTTT
.	14	TRBV6-1	TRBD1	TRBJ1-3	CASRGQGQGNTIYF	TGTGCCAGCAGGGGACAGGGGCAAGGAAACACCATATATTTT
many	13	TRBV5-8	.	TRBJ1-6	CASSLGRDSPLHF	TGTGCCAGCAGCTTAGGGCGTGATTCACCCCTCCACTTT
.	18	TRBV6-1	.	TRBJ2-3	CASASLGWGGQDTDTQYF	TGTGCCAGCGCCTCATTGGGGTGGGGGGGGCAGGACACAGATACGCAGTATTTT
many	14	TRBV28	TRBD2	TRBJ2-7	CASSFRLAAYEQYF	TGTGCCAGCAGTTTCCGACTAGCGGCTTACGAGCAGTACTTC
.	11	TRBV10-3	TRBD1	TRBJ2-5	CASWTGETQYF	TGTGCCAGCTGGACAGGGGAGACCCAGTACTTC
many	12	TRBV19	.	TRBJ2-3	CASSISTDTQYF	TGTGCCAGCAGCATTAGCACAGATACGCAGTATTTT
many	11	TRBV2	.	TRBJ1-1	CASRVDIEAFF	TGTGCCAGCAGGGTGGACATTGAAGCTTTCTTT
many	15	TRBV27	TRBD2	TRBJ2-7	CASSPTRLATYEQYF	TGTGCCAGCAGTCCGACCCGACTAGCGACCTACGAGCAGTACTTC
many	14	TRBV27	.	TRBJ1-2	CASSQTRVNDGYTF	TGTGCCAGCAGTCAAACCAGGGTTAACGATGGCTACACCTTC
many	15	TRBV28	.	TRBJ2-1	CASSLSTGAHNEQFF	TGTGCCAGCAGTTTATCCACCGGGGCCCACAATGAGCAGTTCTTC
few	13	TRBV2	.	TRBJ2-7	CASSGGSDHEQYF	TGTGCCAGCAGTGGGGGTAGCGACCACGAGCAGTACTTC
.	16	TRBV6-2/TRBV6-3	.	TRBJ2-1	CASSYLGRLAYNEQFF	TGTGCCAGCAGTTACCTTGGACGGCTAGCCTACAATGAGCAGTTCTTC
.	14	TRBV27	.	TRBJ1-2	CASSLGGGALGYTF	TGTGCCAGCAGTTTAGGGGGGGGGGCGCTGGGCTACACCTTC
few	15	TRBV13	TRBD1	TRBJ2-1	CASGDRGLPYNEQFF	TGTGCCAGCGGTGACAGGGGGCTACCCTACAATGAGCAGTTCTTC
many	14	TRBV29-1	.	TRBJ1-1	CSVGGGRVGTEAFF	TGCAGCGTTGGAGGCGGACGGGTCGGGACTGAAGCTTTCTTT
.	15	TRBV9	.	TRBJ1-2	CASSVVRTPLYGYTF	TGTGCCAGCAGCGTAGTTCGGACACCGCTCTATGGCTACACCTTC
.	16	TRBV28	.	TRBJ1-1	CASSPKGVLKGYGAFF	TGTGCCAGCTCCCCAAAGGGGGTTTTGAAGGGTTACGGAGCTTTCTTT
many	12	TRBV11-3	.	TRBJ1-3	CASKGTGNTIYF	TGTGCCAGCAAGGGCACTGGAAACACCATATATTTT
many	15	TRBV20-1	TRBD1	TRBJ2-3	CSARGGQGRTDTQYF	TGCAGTGCTAGAGGGGGACAGGGACGCACAGATACGCAGTATTTT
many	16	TRBV2	.	TRBJ1-3	CASSVLKTSSGNTIYF	TGTGCCAGCAGTGTTCTGAAGACCAGCTCTGGAAACACCATATATTTT
.	14	TRBV19	TRBD2	TRBJ2-7	CASSIGLAGGEQYF	TGTGCCAGTAGTATCGGTCTAGCGGGAGGCGAGCAGTACTTC
many	17	TRBV7-9	TRBD2	TRBJ2-1	CASSSPPGLGNYNEQFF	TGTGCCAGCAGCTCCCCCCCGGGACTAGGGAACTACAATGAGCAGTTCTTC
many	15	TRBV20-1	.	TRBJ2-3	CSARDHRGSTDTQYF	TGCAGTGCTAGAGATCACCGAGGGAGCACAGATACGCAGTATTTT
many	17	TRBV7-8	TRBD2	TRBJ2-5	CASSLSRGLVVSETQYF	TGTGCCAGCAGCTTATCCAGGGGACTAGTAGTGTCGGAGACCCAGTACTTC
.	14	TRBV20-1	.	TRBJ1-5	CSASSTLAGQPQHF	TGCAGTGCTAGTTCTACCTTAGCCGGTCAGCCCCAGCATTTT
many	14	TRBV28	.	TRBJ2-5	CASSFWGSQETQYF	TGTGCCAGCAGTTTCTGGGGATCCCAAGAGACCCAGTACTTC
many	16	TRBV13	.	TRBJ2-3	CASSLDSRTATDTQYF	TGTGCCAGCAGCTTAGATTCCAGGACCGCCACAGATACGCAGTATTTT
many	14	TRBV6-2/TRBV6-3	.	TRBJ1-5	CASSLDVSNQPQHF	TGTGCCAGCAGTCTAGACGTTAGCAATCAGCCCCAGCATTTT
many	16	TRBV15	TRBD1	TRBJ2-5	CATSRSGQGRGETQYF	TGTGCCACCAGCAGATCGGGACAGGGGAGGGGAGAGACCCAGTACTTC
.	16	TRBV6-1	TRBD2	TRBJ2-6	CASRPRGGSGANVLTF	TGTGCCAGCAGGCCTCGGGGGGGTTCTGGGGCCAACGTCCTGACTTTC
many	14	TRBV28	TRBD1	TRBJ2-7	CASSLRQGASEQYF	TGTGCCAGCAGTTTAAGGCAGGGGGCCTCCGAGCAGTACTTC
few	15	TRBV29-1	TRBD2	TRBJ2-7	CSVDYSSSGSYEQYF	TGCAGCGTTGATTATTCCTCTAGCGGTTCCTACGAGCAGTACTTC
many	14	TRBV5-1	TRBD1	TRBJ1-5	CASSIGQGNQPQHF	TGCGCCAGCAGCATAGGACAGGGGAATCAGCCCCAGCATTTT